This T cell receptor (beta chain) was found in a study of blood T cell repertoires in COVID-19. Study-level information: The United States, Italy and Spain supplied acute and convalescent COVID-19 samples. PBMCs, B-cell-depleted T cells, or T cells provided the cDNA or gDNA that made up the material.

Assignments of participants to cohorts depended upon their own reported clinical history. Recovered Cohort 3 donors showed two negative PCRs, clearance, or symptom resolution. CDR3 length: 13 amino acids. V gave up 5 bases and J gave up 8 bases, with 12 bases separating them. From germline, CDR1 is KGHDR and CDR2 SFDVKD. The protocol was immunoSEQ multiplex PCR, while the TCRdb copy is restricted to in-frame clones and leaves out a portion. The sample records 130,000 to 150,000 clones, around 87% being singletons. V and J are TRBV24-1 and TRBJ2-1; D is perhaps TRBD2 (7 bases). This TCR came from a man in his sixties who had recovered from COVID-19. The specimen was PBMCs or T cells enriched from blood (not recorded which). CDR3 amino acids: CATSVRGRDEQFF. The CDR3 DNA reads as TGTGCCACCAGTGTAAGGGGGAGGGATGAGCAGTTCTTC.